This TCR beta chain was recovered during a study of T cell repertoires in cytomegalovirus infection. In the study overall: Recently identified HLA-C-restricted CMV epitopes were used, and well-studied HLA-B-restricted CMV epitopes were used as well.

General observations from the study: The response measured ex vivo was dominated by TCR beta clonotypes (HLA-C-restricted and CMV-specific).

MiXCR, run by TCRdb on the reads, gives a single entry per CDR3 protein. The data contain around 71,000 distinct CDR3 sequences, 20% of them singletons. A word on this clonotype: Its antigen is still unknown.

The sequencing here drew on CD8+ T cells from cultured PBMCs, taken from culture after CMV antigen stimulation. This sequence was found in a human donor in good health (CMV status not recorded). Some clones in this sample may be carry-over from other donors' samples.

The CDR3 DNA follows: TGTGCCAGCAGCTTCGGGACAGGGGGCGAGACAGATACGCAGTATTTT. This gives the protein CASSFGTGGETDTQYF. The chain has TRBV7-3 and TRBJ2-3; 12 bases fit TRBD1. The CDR3 is 16 amino acids. With 3 bases clipped from V and 3 bases from J, the junction kept 4 bases outside the gene matches. The germline V gene has CDR1 SGHTA and CDR2 FQGTGA.